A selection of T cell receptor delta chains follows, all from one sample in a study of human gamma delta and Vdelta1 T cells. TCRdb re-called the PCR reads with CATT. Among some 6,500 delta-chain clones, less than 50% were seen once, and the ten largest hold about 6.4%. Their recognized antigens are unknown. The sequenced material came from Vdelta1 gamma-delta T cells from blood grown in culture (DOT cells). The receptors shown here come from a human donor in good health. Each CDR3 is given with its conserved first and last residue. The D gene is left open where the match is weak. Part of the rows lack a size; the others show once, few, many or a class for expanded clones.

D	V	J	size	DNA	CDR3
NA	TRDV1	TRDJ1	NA	TGTGCTCTTGGGGCCCTCGGGCTGGGGTCCTATCGGAAGCTCATCTTT	CALGALGLGSYRKLIF
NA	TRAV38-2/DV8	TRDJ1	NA	TGTGCTTATAGGAGTCTTTTCCCTTTCGTGGGGGGCCACACCGATAAACTCATCTTT	CAYRSLFPFVGGHTDKLIF
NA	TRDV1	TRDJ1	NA	TGTGCTCTTGGGGTCCCCGGGGGATTTCCTACGGACGGGTGGGGGCCTAAGTACACCGATAAACTCATCTTT	CALGVPGGFPTDGWGPKYTDKLIF
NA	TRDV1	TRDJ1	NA	TGTGCTCTTGGGGGCCCTGGGGCCCAAAGTGTGGGGGTCCATGTGACGGCCGATAAACTCATCTTT	CALGGPGAQSVGVHVTADKLIF
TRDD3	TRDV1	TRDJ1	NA	TGTGCTCTTGGGGAACTAGGCCCCCTCTCTAATGGCCCTCCTAGTACTGGGGATGAAACCAACTACGTGGGCCTTTTCTTCCACACCGATAAACTCATCTTT	CALGELGPLSNGPPSTGDETNYVGLFFHTDKLIF
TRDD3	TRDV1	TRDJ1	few	TGTGCTCTTGGGGAACGGTGGGGGAGTACTGGGGGACCAAACACCGATAAACTCATCTTT	CALGERWGSTGGPNTDKLIF
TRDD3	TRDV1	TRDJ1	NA	TGTGCTCTTGGGGGGGACTGGGGATTCCTACTACCAACTCTGGGGGATACGCAGACCGATAAACTCATCTTT	CALGGDWGFLLPTLGDTQTDKLIF
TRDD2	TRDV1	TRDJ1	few	TGTGCTCTTGGGGGGAGTTATTCCTACAGTACCGATAAACTCATCTTT	CALGGSYSYSTDKLIF
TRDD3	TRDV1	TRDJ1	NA	TGTGCTCTTGGGGAACTAGATTATATCGGACAGGGATCTGGGGGGACTGTGTACACCGATAAACTCATCTTT	CALGELDYIGQGSGGTVYTDKLIF
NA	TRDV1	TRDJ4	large	TGTGCTCTTGGGGAACTTCCCGACAATCGGAGACCCCTGATCTTT	CALGELPDNRRPLIF
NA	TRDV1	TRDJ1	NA	TGTGCTCTTGGGGAACTGCGAGGTCCGGGGGAACTTCCCAAGTACACCGATAAACTCATCTTT	CALGELRGPGELPKYTDKLIF